Listed here are 24 T cell receptor beta chains from one sample, sequenced in a study of technical replicates of blood from a handful of donors. Libraries were prepared by immunoSEQ multiplex PCR; TCRdb keeps only in-frame clonotypes and omits some of them. The repertoire includes about 81,000 clones, approximately 95% of them detected once, and roughly 0.4% sits in the top ten. The sample was T cells isolated from PBMCs. Every receptor here comes from a human donor in good health.

This chain links TRBV4-1 with TRBJ2-1; 10 positions match TRBD2. Germline CDR1 and CDR2: MGHRA and YSYEKL. The CDR3 consists of 16 residues. J gave up 7 bases and V 4 bases, and 10 bases lay outside the gene matches. The CDR3 reads CASSRELAGRGNEQFF. In nucleotides, the CDR3 is TGCGCCAGCAGCCGGGAACTAGCGGGGAGGGGAAATGAGCAGTTCTTC.

This rearrangement joins TRBV6-4 to TRBJ2-5; 11 bases map to TRBD2. Unmatched junction bases numbered 11, after V lost 6 bases and J lost 2 bases. Germline V gene lookup returns CDR1 MRHNA and CDR2 SNTAGT. This CDR3 has 17 residues. CDR3 amino acids: CASRPEGLAVVQETQYF. For the CDR3, the DNA is TGTGCCAGCAGGCCAGAGGGACTAGCGGTCGTTCAAGAGACCCAGTACTTC.

The chain is built from TRBV14 and TRBJ1-1, with TRBD1 matching over 7 bases. J gave up 8 bases and V 0 bases, and 3 bases lay outside the gene matches. This CDR3 region has 13 residues. Germline-derived CDR1 and CDR2 are SGHDN and FVKESK. The CDR3 DNA is TGTGCCAGCAGCCAAGATCTGACAGGGGAAGCTTTCTTT. This sequence encodes CASSQDLTGEAFF.

V gene TRBV5-5 combines with J gene TRBJ1-5; D unclear. V was trimmed by 4 bases and J by 4 bases, leaving 18 bases between them. CDR1 is SGHKS and CDR2 is YYEKEE in the germline V gene (reference sequence). This CDR3 has 16 amino acids. This CDR3 reads CASSPTGDYDNQPQHF. CDR3 in DNA: TGTGCCAGCAGCCCAACCGGTGATTACGATAATCAGCCCCAGCATTTT.

In DNA form, the CDR3 reads TGTGCCAGCAGCTTGAGGGACAGGGGCACAGATACGCAGTATTTT. Translating it yields CASSLRDRGTDTQYF. The chain links TRBV5-6 to TRBJ2-3; TRBD1 matches 9 bases. The germline V gene encodes CDR1 SGHDT and CDR2 YYEEEE. The ends lost 1 base at V and 1 base at J; junction bases unmatched: 1. The CDR3 runs 15 residues.

The genes are TRBV5-6 and TRBJ1-1, with D tentatively TRBD1 (5 bases). The CDR3 totals 15 residues. Trimming stripped 4 bases from V and 1 base from J, with 14 bases between. CDR1 is SGHDT, CDR2 YYEEEE, per germline. CDR3 DNA: TGTGCCAGCAGCATTGACAGCGGGTGGAACACTGAAGCTTTCTTT. Translated: CASSIDSGWNTEAFF.

Written as DNA, the CDR3 is TGCGCCAGCAGCGGGACAGGGCAAGAGACCCAGTACTTC. Translation: CASSGTGQETQYF. The V and J genes are TRBV5-1 and TRBJ2-5; 9 bases align to TRBD1. V lost 4 bases, J lost 2 bases, and 0 bases stayed unmatched. The CDR3 is 13 amino acids. The germline V gene has CDR1 SGHRS and CDR2 YFSETQ.

The genes are TRBV29-1 and TRBJ2-7; 7 bases align to TRBD1. CDR3 length equals 12 residues. CDR1 is SQVTM and CDR2 is ANQGSEA in the germline V gene. Trimming took 7 bases from V and 4 from J; bases not matched to a gene: 7. The CDR3 loop is CSAWTGPYEQYF. In DNA form, the CDR3 reads TGCAGCGCATGGACAGGACCATACGAGCAGTACTTC.

This chain joins TRBV7-6 and TRBJ2-2; 10 positions match TRBD2. Germline V gives CDR1 SGHVS, CDR2 FNYEAQ. The CDR3 totals 17 residues. V trimming: 1 base; J trimming: 5 bases; junction bases outside the gene matches: 7. The DNA for the CDR3 is TGTGCCAGCAGCTTAGGGGGCCTAGCGGGAGAAACCGGGGAGCTGTTTTTT. Translation: CASSLGGLAGETGELFF.

The DNA of the CDR3 is TGTGCCAGTAGTATTGGGGGGGCTGGCAACACTGAAGCTTTCTTT. Residues: CASSIGGAGNTEAFF. The chain combines TRBV19 with TRBJ1-1, with TRBD1 as a possible D gene (6 bases). This CDR3 comprises 15 residues. In germline, CDR1 is LNHDA, CDR2 SQIVND (reference sequence). Trimming stripped 3 bases from V and 2 bases from J, with 13 bases between.

This CDR3 reads CASSGQHTEAFF. The CDR3 bases are TGTGCCAGCAGCGGACAGCACACTGAAGCTTTCTTT. The chain has TRBV5-5 and TRBJ1-1; D may be TRBD1 (6 bases). V lost 4 bases and J lost 3, with 7 bases in between. CDR1 and CDR2 (germline): SGHKS, YYEKEE (reference sequence). CDR3 length equals 12 residues.

This sequence joins TRBV9 and TRBJ2-3; D remains unclear. Germline CDR1 and CDR2: SGDLS and YYNGEE. This CDR3 is 16 amino acids long. V was shortened by 0 bases and J by 4 bases, with 15 bases between the two germline ends. This CDR3 is CASSVGSSFRPDTQYF. CDR3 nucleotide sequence: TGTGCCAGCAGCGTAGGATCCAGTTTCCGCCCAGATACGCAGTATTTT.

The chain employs TRBV5-6 and TRBJ2-1; 10 nucleotides align to TRBD1. Germline CDR1 is SGHDT and CDR2 is YYEEEE. The J segment lost 2 bases and the V segment lost 1 base, leaving 6 bases of the junction unmatched. The CDR3 length is 17 residues. The CDR3 protein is CASSLSDGTGAYNEQFF. The CDR3, as DNA: TGTGCCAGCAGCTTGAGCGATGGGACAGGGGCCTACAATGAGCAGTTCTTC.

The genes are TRBV18 and TRBJ1-2, with D hard to call. The CDR3 has 15 amino acids. Per the germline V gene, CDR1 is KGHSH and CDR2 is LQKENI. The V end was cut by 2 bases, the J end by 3 bases, with 13 bases between. CDR3 region: CASSPGLSSDYGYTF. CDR3 nucleotide sequence: TGTGCCAGCTCACCAGGACTCTCCTCGGACTATGGCTACACCTTC. The variable domain in full, with the rest retrieved from reference TRBV18 and TRBJ1-2, is NAGVMQNPRHLVRRRGQEARLRCSPMKGHSHVYWYRQLPEEGLKFMVYLQKENIIDESGMPKERFSAEFPKEGPSILRIQQVVRGDSAAYFCASSPGLSSDYGYTFGSGTRLTVV.

The CDR3 loop is CASSDLRAGEGTGELFF. As DNA, the CDR3 is TGTGCCAGCAGTGATTTAAGGGCCGGCGAGGGCACCGGGGAGCTGTTTTTT. The chain is built from TRBV2 and TRBJ2-2; perhaps TRBD2 as D (5 bases). V gave up 3 bases and J gave up 4 bases, with 18 bases separating them. The CDR3 has 17 residues. From germline, CDR1 is SNHLY and CDR2 FYNNEI.

The chain recombines TRBV9 with TRBJ2-7; 8 bases align to TRBD1. V gave up 2 bases and J gave up 2 bases; unmatched junction bases: 6. This CDR3 has 15 amino acids. Germline CDR1 reads SGDLS; CDR2 reads YYNGEE. The CDR3 region has the DNA TGTGCCAGCAGCGTTACAGGGGGTAATCCCTACGAGCAGTACTTC. Encoded protein: CASSVTGGNPYEQYF.

V and J are TRBV11-3 and TRBJ2-1; D perhaps matches TRBD2 (5 bases). Germline V lookup: CDR1 SGHNT, CDR2 YENEEA. V lost 5 bases to trimming and J lost 4 bases, with 6 bases between them. There are 12 residues in the CDR3. CDR3 nucleotide sequence: TGTGCCAGCAGCCCGGGGTACAATGAGCAGTTCTTC. This gives the protein CASSPGYNEQFF.

This chain connects TRBV9 to TRBJ1-1; 8 bases match TRBD1. The germline gives CDR1 SGDLS, CDR2 YYNGEE. There are 14 residues in the CDR3. Trimming at V came to 3 bases and at J to 6 bases, leaving 7 bases not matched to a gene. CDR3 amino acids: CASSGYQGASEAFF. CDR3 DNA sequence: TGTGCCAGCAGCGGTTACCAGGGGGCCTCTGAAGCTTTCTTT.

The chain has TRBV30 and TRBJ2-7; TRBD1 matches at 9 bases. Germline-derived CDR1 and CDR2 are GTSNPN and SVGIG (reference sequence). The CDR3 runs to 16 residues. V trimming: 3 bases; J trimming: 3 bases; junction bases outside the gene matches: 12. CDR3 nucleotide sequence: TGTGCCTGGAGGAAGGCACCGGGACAGGGCCACTACGAGCAGTACTTC. Amino acids: CAWRKAPGQGHYEQYF.

The chain employs TRBV4-1 and TRBJ2-3, with D possibly matching TRBD2 (6 bases). This CDR3 is built from 14 residues. Per the germline V gene, CDR1 is MGHRA and CDR2 is YSYEKL. Trimming took 2 bases from V and 2 from J, leaving 8 bases between them. CDR3: CASSQLRDTDTQYF. Here the CDR3 DNA reads TGCGCCAGCAGCCAACTGCGGGACACAGATACGCAGTATTTT.

This rearrangement joins TRBV28 to TRBJ1-1; a possible D gene is TRBD1 (6 bases). Germline CDR1 and CDR2: MDHEN and SYDVKM. V was pared by 6 bases and J by 4 bases, with 15 bases between. There are 14 residues in the CDR3. This CDR3 is CASSKNTGSTEAFF. CDR3 nucleotides: TGTGCCAGCAGCAAAAACACAGGGAGCACTGAAGCTTTCTTT. Together with reference TRBV28 and TRBJ1-1, the CDR3 gives the full variable domain: DVKVTQSSRYLVKRTGEKVFLECVQDMDHENMFWYRQDPGLGLRLIYFSYDVKMKEKGDIPEGYSVSREKKERFSLILESASTNQTSMYLCASSKNTGSTEAFFGQGTRLTVV.

V gene TRBV29-1 combines with J gene TRBJ1-4; 8 bases are shared with TRBD1. Germline trimming cut 5 bases from V and 7 bases from J; bases unmatched to any gene: 9. The CDR3 covers 14 residues. CDR1 is SQVTM, CDR2 ANQGSEA, per germline. The CDR3 DNA follows: TGCAGCGTTTCCCTGACAGGGGTAACTGAAAAACTGTTTTTT. Amino acid sequence: CSVSLTGVTEKLFF.

The chain is built from TRBV6-1 and TRBJ2-3; 10 bases fit TRBD2. In germline, CDR1 is MNHNS, CDR2 SASEGT. The CDR3 contains 15 residues. The trim removed 7 bases at V and 3 bases at J, leaving 7 bases unmatched. The CDR3 DNA sequence: TGTGCCAGCAACCGAGCGGGAGGGCCAACAGATACGCAGTATTTT. This encodes CASNRAGGPTDTQYF.

V and J are TRBV5-1 and TRBJ1-1; no clear D. The V end was cut by 3 bases, the J end by 1 base, with 10 bases between. Germline CDR1 is SGHRS and CDR2 is YFSETQ. The CDR3 loop spans 14 amino acids. The CDR3 loop reads CASSSARSNTEAFF. The CDR3 DNA is TGCGCCAGCAGCTCGGCTAGGTCGAACACTGAAGCTTTCTTT.